This is a list of T cell receptor beta chains from one sample in a study of cytomegalovirus exposure and HLA in healthy donors. Produced via immunoSEQ multiplex PCR; TCRdb's table is partial and in-frame only. The table lists some 89,000 clones, about 71% of them singletons, with about 8% in the top ten. The sample consisted of PBMCs. The source of these receptors is a man in his fifties or sixties in good health and CMV-seronegative. Both conserved end residues are part of each CDR3. A D gene is named only where the DNA matches it firmly. Only some rows state a clone size, as once, few, many or a class for expanded clones.

>.|.|TRBJ1-1|TRBV6-5
TGTGCCAGCAGTTACTCGACCGGGGTCGGGGCTGAAGCTTTCTTT
CASSYSTGVGAEAFF
>TRBD1|.|TRBJ2-7|TRBV28
TGTGCCAGCAGAATCGGGACAGGCCGATCCTACGAGCAGTACTTC
CASRIGTGRSYEQYF
>TRBD1|few|TRBJ2-6|TRBV2
TGTGCCAGAGGGCAGGGACAGGCCTTCTTCTCTGGGGCCAACGTCCTGACTTTC
CARGQGQAFFSGANVLTF
>TRBD2|.|TRBJ2-2|TRBV7-6
TGTGCCAGCAGCTCTGGTGTTAGCGGGAGAACCGGGGAGCTGTTTTTT
CASSSGVSGRTGELFF
>TRBD1|once|TRBJ1-2|TRBV13
TGTGCCAGCAGCTTATGGTCAGGGGGATATGGCTACACCTTC
CASSLWSGGYGYTF
>TRBD2|.|TRBJ2-3|TRBV7-2
TGTGCCAGCAGCTGGGGACTAGCGGGGGGGCCTAGCACAGATACGCAGTATTTT
CASSWGLAGGPSTDTQYF
>TRBD1|.|TRBJ1-2|TRBV5-6
TGTGCCAGCAGCCCGGGACAGGGGCTGTTCTATGGCTACACCTTC
CASSPGQGLFYGYTF
>TRBD1|.|TRBJ1-5|TRBV4-1
TGCGCCAGCAGCCAAGACACAGGGGGCGGACGGCTATCCCAGCATTTT
CASSQDTGGGRLSQHF
>.|.|TRBJ2-7|TRBV28
TGTGCCAGCAGTTTATTCCGGGGAGGAACCTACGAGCAGTACTTC
CASSLFRGGTYEQYF
>TRBD2|.|TRBJ2-3|TRBV27
TGTGCCAGCAGTCCAGAAGGGACTAGCGGGGGGGCGGCGCAGTATTTT
CASSPEGTSGGAAQYF
>.|few|TRBJ1-2|TRBV10-2
TGCGCCAGCAGTGAGGGCAGGGCCTATGGCTACACCTTC
CASSEGRAYGYTF
>TRBD1|.|TRBJ2-2|TRBV19
TGTGCCAGCGTACAAACAGGGGCGGTTGGAACCGGGGAGCTGTTTTTT
CASVQTGAVGTGELFF
>.|.|TRBJ1-6|TRBV11-2
TGTGCCAGCAGCTTAGAGTTCGCGGGACCCCTCCACTTT
CASSLEFAGPLHF
>.|.|TRBJ1-2|TRBV14
TGTGCCAGCAGCCAAGCTATAACAGGCAGGGGCTACACCTTC
CASSQAITGRGYTF
>TRBD1|once|TRBJ2-5|TRBV19
TGTGCCAGTATGTCGACAGGGGGAGGAGAGACCCAGTACTTC
CASMSTGGGETQYF
>.|few|TRBJ1-2|TRBV5-6
TGTGCCAGCAGCTTGGGGGGGGGAGCTCAGCATGGCTACACCTTC
CASSLGGGAQHGYTF
>TRBD2|.|TRBJ2-7|TRBV4-1
TGCGCCAGCAGCCAAGCCGGGACTAGCGTCTACGAGCAGTACTTC
CASSQAGTSVYEQYF
>.|.|TRBJ2-1|TRBV6-4
TGTGCCAGCAGTGAAGGGACATCCGGGTATGAGCAGTTCTTC
CASSEGTSGYEQFF
>.|.|TRBJ1-1|TRBV6-5
TGTGCCAGCAGATTACAGGGCGCTGAAGCTTTCTTT
CASRLQGAEAFF
>.|once|TRBJ2-3|TRBV19
TGTGCCAGTAGTATAGACAGGGGAAGGACAGATACGCAGTATTTT
CASSIDRGRTDTQYF
>TRBD1|.|TRBJ1-1|TRBV6-5
TGTGCCAGCAGTCGGGACAGGGGCTCCGATGAAGCTTTCTTT
CASSRDRGSDEAFF
>.|.|TRBJ1-1|TRBV4-1
TGCGCCAGCAGCCCGTATCAGGGGCGGGAGGACACTGAAGCTTTCTTT
CASSPYQGREDTEAFF
>TRBD1|few|TRBJ2-2|TRBV7-2
TGTGCCAGCAGCTTAAGGACAGGAGCGAACACCGGGGAGCTGTTTTTT
CASSLRTGANTGELFF
>TRBD2|.|TRBJ2-1|TRBV5-4
TGTGCCAGCAGCTTGACTAGCGTAGACAATGAGCAGTTCTTC
CASSLTSVDNEQFF
>.|few|TRBJ1-6|TRBV28
TGTGCCAGCAAGGTCTTCGAGAAGGGGTCACCCCTCCACTTT
CASKVFEKGSPLHF
>.|.|TRBJ2-5|TRBV6-5
TGTGCCAGCAGAAACAGGATTGCCGAGACCCAGTACTTC
CASRNRIAETQYF
>TRBD1|few|TRBJ2-7|TRBV6-1
TGTGCCAGCAGTGAAACACAGGGGGCCTACGAGCAGTACTTC
CASSETQGAYEQYF
>.|.|TRBJ1-2|TRBV28
TGTGCCAGCAATCCGTCAGGGAATGGAGACTATGGCTACACCTTC
CASNPSGNGDYGYTF
>TRBD1|.|TRBJ1-2|TRBV10-1
TGCGCCAGCAGTCCCTTTGCCGGACAGGGATCTTATGGCTACACCTTC
CASSPFAGQGSYGYTF
>TRBD1|.|TRBJ2-2|TRBV28
TGTGCCAGTCGGGACAGGGGTACCGGGGAGCTGTTTTTT
CASRDRGTGELFF
>TRBD1|.|TRBJ1-2|TRBV6-6
TGTGCCAGCAGTCCACAGGGGGCCGACTATGGCTACACCTTC
CASSPQGADYGYTF
>TRBD1|.|TRBJ1-4|TRBV7-9
TGTGCCAGCAGCCCGGGACAGGGAAGGGAAAAACTGTTTTTT
CASSPGQGREKLFF
>TRBD1|.|TRBJ2-2|TRBV5-5
TGTGCCAGCAGTCAAGGGGACAGCACCGGGGAGCTGTTTTTT
CASSQGDSTGELFF
>TRBD2|.|TRBJ2-7|TRBV11-2
TGTGCCAGCAGCTGGGGGCTCGGGGGGGCCTCCCCGACCTACGAGCAGTACTTC
CASSWGLGGASPTYEQYF
>.|.|TRBJ1-4|TRBV28
TGTGCCAGCAGGGGTGGGCCTGCAACTAATGAAAAACTGTTTTTT
CASRGGPATNEKLFF
>.|.|TRBJ2-5|TRBV7-2
TGTGCCAGCAGCCTGAACGGGGAGACCCAGTACTTC
CASSLNGETQYF